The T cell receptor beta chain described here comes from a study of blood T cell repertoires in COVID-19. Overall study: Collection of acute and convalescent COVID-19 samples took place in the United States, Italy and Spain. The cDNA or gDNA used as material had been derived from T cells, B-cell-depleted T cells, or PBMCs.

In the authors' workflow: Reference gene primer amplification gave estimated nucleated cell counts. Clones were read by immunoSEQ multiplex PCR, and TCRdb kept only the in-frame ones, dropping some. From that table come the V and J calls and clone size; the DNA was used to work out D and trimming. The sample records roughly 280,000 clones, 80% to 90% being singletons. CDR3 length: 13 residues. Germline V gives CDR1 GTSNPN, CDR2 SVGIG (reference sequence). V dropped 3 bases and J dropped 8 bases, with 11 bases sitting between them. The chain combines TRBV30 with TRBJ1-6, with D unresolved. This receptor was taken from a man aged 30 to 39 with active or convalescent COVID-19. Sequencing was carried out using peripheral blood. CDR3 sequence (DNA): TGTGCCTGGAGGTCTAGTGGTGATTCACCCCTCCACTTT. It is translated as CAWRSSGDSPLHF.